This T cell receptor (beta chain) is from a study of blood T cell repertoires in COVID-19. In the authors' methods: By means of reference gene primer amplification, nucleated cell counts were estimated. Method: immunoSEQ multiplex PCR; TCRdb's copy keeps in-frame clones and lacks some. Clone size and V and J calls were adopted from that table, with D and trimming inferred from the DNA. The table has 65,000 to 95,000 clones, roughly three quarters seen once. Germline V CDR1 and CDR2: SGHRS, YFSETQ. Trimming shortened V by 0 bases and J by 8 bases, and 11 bases separated the two germline ends. The CDR3 contains 13 residues.

The TCR sequence derives from a man in his sixties with COVID-19, enrolled during active disease. What was sequenced was peripheral blood. The chain carries TRBV5-1 and TRBJ1-1; no firm D call. The chain's CDR3 is CASSLGATGEAFF. The CDR3 region has the DNA TGCGCCAGCAGCTTGGGGGCTACGGGGGAAGCTTTCTTT.